The entry below describes one T cell receptor (beta chain). Through a sample-barcoded 5' primer and a J-beta primer mix, a second PCR was run for about 6 to 11 cycles. Each CDR3 protein is one row after TCRdb ran MiXCR on the 5' RACE reads. The table records 730,000 or so distinct CDR3 sequences, approximately 43% of them present only once. The CDR3 covers 13 residues. Deletions cut 2 bases from V and 7 bases from J, with 12 bases between. Germline-derived CDR1 and CDR2 are SGHAT and FQNNGV. This record belongs to a study of blood T cells in healthy people across ages. Total RNA extraction produced at least 5 micrograms (per sample) for the study.

J is TRBJ2-7 and V is TRBV11-2; possible D gene TRBD2, 6 bases. The origin of this receptor is an older woman in good health. The sequenced material came from blood. CDR3 nucleotides: TGTGCCAGCAGCTTACTGGCCGCGGGGGAGCAGTACTTC. This sequence encodes CASSLLAAGEQYF.